What follows are 29 T cell receptor beta chains derived from one specimen sequenced in a study of shared clonotypes between healthy human individuals. Produced via immunoSEQ multiplex PCR; TCRdb's table is partial and in-frame only. The table records 2 million to 2.5 million clones, 90% to 96% of them present only once. The source material was naive CD4+ T cells sorted from blood. The subset denotes: CD45RA+ positively selected. These receptors all stem from a man between 18 and 29 years old in good health.

Here the CDR3 reads CASSLTATSGRNEQYF. CDR3 in DNA: TGCGCCAGCAGCTTGACGGCGACTAGCGGGAGGAACGAGCAGTACTTC. The rearrangement uses TRBV5-1 and TRBJ2-7, with 13 bases matching TRBD2. V was pared by 1 base and J by 5 bases, with 6 bases of the junction left unmatched. Germline lookup yields CDR1 SGHRS and CDR2 YFSETQ. The CDR3 runs to 16 residues.

In this sample, this clone turned up once. The V and J genes are TRBV10-2 and TRBJ2-7; D might be TRBD1 (5 bases). The V end lost 6 bases, the J end lost 1 base, and 16 bases lay between the germline ends. This CDR3 comprises 15 residues. CDR1 and CDR2 from the germline V gene are WSHSY and SAAADI. The DNA of the CDR3 is TGCGCCAGCAGGAGTTCGGACAAGATTTCCTACGAGCAGTACTTC. Its protein product is CASRSSDKISYEQYF.

The chain recombines TRBV18 with TRBJ2-2; D possibly corresponds to TRBD2 (5 bases). The CDR3 covers 15 residues. Trimming shortened V by 0 bases and J by 2 bases, and 7 bases separated the two germline ends. Germline V gene data show CDR1 as KGHSH and CDR2 as LQKENI. Here the CDR3 reads CASSPPRVNTGELFF. CDR3 coding DNA: TGTGCCAGCTCACCACCGAGGGTAAACACCGGGGAGCTGTTTTTT.

V and J are TRBV30 and TRBJ1-3, with no clear D. V was cut by 3 bases and J by 2 bases, with 14 bases left in between. Germline V gene data show CDR1 as GTSNPN and CDR2 as SVGIG (reference sequence). This CDR3 contains 15 residues. The CDR3 nucleotides are TGTGCCTGGAGGCCTGGCCGAGTCCCTGGAAACACCATATATTTT. The encoded protein is CAWRPGRVPGNTIYF.

The genes are TRBV12-5 and TRBJ2-7, with 7 bases aligning to TRBD2. The CDR3 totals 15 residues. V gave up 2 bases and J gave up 4 bases; unmatched junction bases: 8. Germline CDR1 and CDR2: LGHNT and FRNRAP. The CDR3, as DNA: TGTGCTAGTGGTTTGACCGGGACTACGAGATACGAGCAGTACTTC. It specifies CASGLTGTTRYEQYF.

The chain joins TRBV7-9 to TRBJ2-2; TRBD1 matches at 7 bases. The CDR3 loop spans 15 amino acids. V lost 5 bases and J lost 0; bases outside the gene matches: 3. Germline assignment: CDR1 SEHNR and CDR2 FQNEAQ (reference sequence). The CDR3 DNA reads as TGTGCCAGCAGCCGGGACAGCTCGAACACCGGGGAGCTGTTTTTT. As protein: CASSRDSSNTGELFF.

The rearrangement uses TRBV9 and TRBJ1-2, with D possibly TRBD1 on 5 matching bases. Germline V gene sequence: CDR1 SGDLS, CDR2 YYNGEE. CDR3 length equals 17 residues. V was trimmed by 0 bases and J by 4 bases, leaving 19 bases between them. CDR3 in amino acids: CASSVERGLGGFYGYTF. The CDR3 bases are TGTGCCAGCAGCGTAGAACGGGGACTGGGCGGATTCTATGGCTACACCTTC.

This sequence joins TRBV6-1 and TRBJ2-7, with D possibly TRBD1 on 5 matching bases. V lost 1 base and J 3 bases, leaving 10 bases between the germline ends. The V gene's germline CDR1 is MNHNS and CDR2 SASEGT. This CDR3 region has 14 residues. CDR3 loop: CASSEVGRDYEQYF. The CDR3, as DNA: TGTGCCAGCAGTGAAGTGGGCAGGGACTACGAGCAGTACTTC.

The gene calls are TRBV11-2 and TRBJ1-3; no clear D. CDR1 SGHAT and CDR2 FQNNGV come from the germline V gene. V shed 0 bases and J shed 0 bases, with 9 bases lying between them. This CDR3 has 16 residues. For the CDR3, the DNA is TGTGCCAGCAGCTTAGATCCCACGAACTCTGGAAACACCATATATTTT. The encoded protein is CASSLDPTNSGNTIYF.

This clone was recorded once. Other DNA sequences of this sample code for an identical CDR3. The rearrangement joins TRBV5-1 to TRBJ1-5, with a weak D call TRBD1 (6 bases). Germline values: CDR1 SGHRS, CDR2 YFSETQ. The CDR3 covers 15 residues. V was pared by 5 bases and J by 2 bases, with 14 bases between. The CDR3 nucleotides are TGCGCCAGCAGTTTGACAGGAGACGGCAATCAGCCCCAGCATTTT. Amino acid sequence: CASSLTGDGNQPQHF.

J is TRBJ2-7 and V is TRBV19; TRBD1 might be the D (6 bases). Trimming pared 10 bases from V and 2 bases from J, leaving 12 bases between. Per germline, CDR1 LNHDA and CDR2 SQIVND (reference sequence). The CDR3 has 12 residues. The chain's CDR3 is CATGDTPYEQYF. Written as DNA, the CDR3 is TGTGCCACTGGGGACACCCCCTACGAGCAGTACTTC.

This rearrangement joins TRBV7-8 to TRBJ2-5; D is perhaps TRBD1 or TRBD2 (6 bases each). This CDR3 has 14 amino acids. V shed 0 bases and J shed 4 bases, with 9 bases lying between them. Germline V gene sequence: CDR1 SGHVS, CDR2 FQNEAQ. The CDR3 spells CASSLAQGGETQYF. CDR3 in DNA: TGTGCCAGCAGCTTAGCACAGGGAGGAGAGACCCAGTACTTC.

The DNA for the CDR3 is TGTGCCAGCAGCCCGATGGGGGCGCAGGCCTATGGCTACACCTTC. As protein: CASSPMGAQAYGYTF. This rearrangement joins TRBV5-6 to TRBJ1-2; a possible D gene is TRBD1 (6 bases). Germline values: CDR1 SGHDT, CDR2 YYEEEE. The CDR3 sequence is 15 residues long. Between the trimmed V and J ends, which lost 4 bases and 4 bases, there was a span of 17 bases.

A note on this clone: This same CDR3 is encoded by further DNA sequences in the sample. The chain recombines TRBV18 with TRBJ2-7; TRBD2 aligns across 8 bases. The CDR3 is made up of 15 amino acids. Germline V CDR1 and CDR2: KGHSH, LQKENI. V lost 0 bases to trimming and J lost 4 bases; unmatched junction nucleotides: 5. The CDR3 DNA follows: TGTGCCAGCTCACCACCGGGACTAGGTGGATACGAGCAGTACTTC. Its translation: CASSPPGLGGYEQYF.

The chain is built from TRBV6-1 and TRBJ1-5; 9 bases are a match to TRBD1. From germline, CDR1 is MNHNS and CDR2 SASEGT. Unmatched junction bases numbered 4, after V lost 3 bases and J lost 4 bases. This CDR3 comprises 15 residues. The CDR3 nucleotides read TGTGCCAGCAGTGATGGACAGGGGAGAAATCAGCCCCAGCATTTT. Protein product: CASSDGQGRNQPQHF.

CDR3 nucleotide sequence: TGTGCCAGCAGCTTAGGCAGACAGGGGTACGAGCAGTACTTC. Its protein is CASSLGRQGYEQYF. J is TRBJ2-7 and V is TRBV7-8; 8 bases fit TRBD1. The CDR3 is made up of 14 amino acids. From germline, CDR1 is SGHVS and CDR2 FQNEAQ. The ends lost 1 base at V and 4 bases at J; junction bases unmatched: 3.

The chain has TRBV19 and TRBJ2-5; D call uncertain. CDR3 size: 14 residues. Germline lookup yields CDR1 LNHDA and CDR2 SQIVND (reference sequence). Trimming stripped 2 bases from V and 0 bases from J, with 7 bases between. CDR3 amino acids: CASSISAYQETQYF. The CDR3 DNA reads TGTGCCAGTAGTATATCCGCCTACCAAGAGACCCAGTACTTC. The full variable domain, in which reference TRBV19 and TRBJ2-5 provide the parts outside the CDR3, is DGGITQSPKYLFRKEGQNVTLSCEQNLNHDAMYWYRQDPGQGLRLIYYSQIVNDFQKGDIAEGYSVSREKKESFPLTVTSAQKNPTAFYLCASSISAYQETQYFGPGTRLLVL.

The gene calls are TRBV7-2 and TRBJ2-2; a weak D match, TRBD1 (6 bases). Trimming stripped 3 bases from V and 7 bases from J, with 12 bases between. The germline gives CDR1 SGHTA, CDR2 FQGNSA. The CDR3 covers 14 residues. CDR3 sequence reads: CASSLVQGGGELFF. CDR3 DNA sequence: TGTGCCAGCAGCTTGGTACAGGGCGGCGGGGAGCTGTTTTTT.

As for this clone: This specimen includes other DNA sequences encoding the same CDR3. The chain is built from TRBV5-4 and TRBJ2-7; D may correspond to TRBD1 or TRBD2 (5 bases each). Germline CDR1 SGHNT, CDR2 YYREEE (reference sequence). V lost 4 bases and J lost 3, with 8 bases in between. The CDR3 is made up of 12 amino acids. CDR3 bases: TGTGCCAGCAGCCGGGACGGCTACGAGCAGTACTTC. Translating it yields CASSRDGYEQYF.

The rearrangement links TRBV19 to TRBJ1-1, with 9 bases matching TRBD1. The germline CDR1 and CDR2 sequences are LNHDA and SQIVND (reference sequence). V lost 6 bases and J lost 0; bases outside the gene matches: 5. The CDR3 sequence is 15 residues long. CDR3 amino acids: CASSSGDRVNTEAFF. The CDR3 DNA reads TGTGCCAGTAGCTCCGGGGACAGGGTGAACACTGAAGCTTTCTTT. The full variable domain, in which reference TRBV19 and TRBJ1-1 provide the parts outside the CDR3, is DGGITQSPKYLFRKEGQNVTLSCEQNLNHDAMYWYRQDPGQGLRLIYYSQIVNDFQKGDIAEGYSVSREKKESFPLTVTSAQKNPTAFYLCASSSGDRVNTEAFFGQGTRLTVV.

The rearrangement links TRBV5-1 to TRBJ2-1, with D possibly TRBD2 on 6 matching bases. Germline V lookup: CDR1 SGHRS, CDR2 YFSETQ. This CDR3 spans 12 amino acids. With 2 bases removed from V and 7 bases from J, the gap between germline ends came to 7 bases. The CDR3 here is CASSFGGNEQFF. The CDR3 nucleotides read TGCGCCAGCAGCTTCGGGGGAAATGAGCAGTTCTTC.

The rearrangement links TRBV6-1 to TRBJ2-1, with D possibly being TRBD2 (6 bases). This CDR3 has 14 residues. The ends were cut back, 7 bases at V and 13 bases at J, with 23 bases in the middle. CDR1 MNHNS and CDR2 SASEGT come from the germline V gene. The CDR3 loop is CASINRRGDGRQFF. The DNA for the CDR3 is TGTGCCAGCATCAATAGGCGAGGGGACGGGAGACAGTTCTTC.

The rearrangement uses TRBV5-1 and TRBJ2-7, with D hard to call. The germline V and J ends were trimmed by 4 bases and 2 bases, with 7 bases remaining between them. This CDR3 has 12 residues. Germline CDR1 SGHRS, CDR2 YFSETQ. The CDR3 loop is CASSKDAYEQYF. CDR3 nucleotides: TGCGCCAGCAGCAAGGACGCCTACGAGCAGTACTTC.

As for this clone: The same CDR3 is also encoded by other DNA sequences in this sample. The rearrangement uses TRBV5-1 and TRBJ1-2, with a possible D match to TRBD1 (6 bases). Germline loops: CDR1 SGHRS, CDR2 YFSETQ. CDR3 length: 13 residues. Trimming took 2 bases from V and 4 from J, leaving 9 bases between them. The DNA for the CDR3 is TGCGCCAGCAGCTTAGGACAGCCCTATGGCTACACCTTC. Protein: CASSLGQPYGYTF.

A note on this clone: Other DNA sequences from this sample encode an identical CDR3 as well. The chain has TRBV2 and TRBJ1-1; D gene ambiguous. The CDR3 spans 10 residues. V lost 8 bases and J lost 3, with 4 bases in between. Germline V gene lookup returns CDR1 SNHLY and CDR2 FYNNEI. CDR3 sequence reads: CASRYTEAFF. The CDR3 DNA is TGTGCCAGCCGTTACACTGAAGCTTTCTTT.

The chain has TRBV28 and TRBJ1-2; 11 bases fit TRBD1. Per germline, CDR1 MDHEN and CDR2 SYDVKM. The V and J ends lost 6 bases and 8 bases, in that order; junction bases with no gene match: 11. There are 15 residues in the CDR3. CDR3 region: CASRPQGQGAGGYTF. Here the CDR3 DNA reads TGTGCCAGCAGACCGCAAGGACAGGGGGCCGGGGGCTACACCTTC.

As regards this clone: An end of the junction differs from the germline gene, which may be a read error. The gene calls are TRBV6-1 and TRBJ2-2; tentative D call: TRBD2 (6 bases). The CDR3 is 14 amino acids. Germline V gene lookup returns CDR1 MNHNS and CDR2 SASEGT. CDR3 in DNA: TGTGCCAGCAGTGAAAAGAGTGGCACCGGGGGGCTGTTTTTT. Translation: CASSEKSGTGGLFF.

About this clone itself: One end of the junction does not line up with germline, which may come from a read error. The V gene is TRBV6-6, the J gene TRBJ1-2; 9 bases match TRBD1. The germline gives CDR1 MNHNY, CDR2 SVGAGI (reference sequence). CDR3 length: 15 residues. CDR3 sequence: CASSTVRGQGTVPSF. In nucleotides, the CDR3 is TGTGCCAGCAGCACAGTCCGGGGACAGGGTACAGTTCCCTCCTTC.

This clone was picked up one time. V and J are TRBV7-8 and TRBJ1-5; 7 nucleotides line up with TRBD1. Trimming took 5 bases from V and 0 from J; bases not matched to a gene: 10. The CDR3 covers 17 residues. The germline CDR1 and CDR2 sequences are SGHVS and FQNEAQ. The CDR3 sequence is CASSLDRAPYSNQPQHF. DNA of the CDR3: TGTGCCAGCAGCCTAGACAGGGCCCCGTATAGCAATCAGCCCCAGCATTTT.